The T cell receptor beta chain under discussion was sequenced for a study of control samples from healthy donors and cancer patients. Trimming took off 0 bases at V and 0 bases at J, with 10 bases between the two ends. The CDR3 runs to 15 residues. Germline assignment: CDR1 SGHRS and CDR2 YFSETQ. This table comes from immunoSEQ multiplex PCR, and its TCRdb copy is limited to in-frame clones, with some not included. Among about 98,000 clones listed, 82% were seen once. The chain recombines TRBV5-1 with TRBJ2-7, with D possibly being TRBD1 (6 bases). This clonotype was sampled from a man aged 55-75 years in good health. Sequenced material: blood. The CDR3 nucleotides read TGCGCCAGCAGCTTGGCCCCAGGGGTCTCCTACGAGCAGTACTTC. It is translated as CASSLAPGVSYEQYF.